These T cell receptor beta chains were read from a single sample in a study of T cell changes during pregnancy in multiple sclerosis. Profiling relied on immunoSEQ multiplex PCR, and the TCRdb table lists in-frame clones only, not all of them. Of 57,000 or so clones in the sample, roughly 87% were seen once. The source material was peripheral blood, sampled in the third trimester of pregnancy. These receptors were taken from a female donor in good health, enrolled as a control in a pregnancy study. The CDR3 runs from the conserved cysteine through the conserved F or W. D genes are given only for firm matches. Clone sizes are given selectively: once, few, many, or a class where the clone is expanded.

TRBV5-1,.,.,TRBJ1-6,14,CASSLKESNSPLHF,TGCGCCAGCAGCTTGAAGGAGAGTAATTCACCCCTCCACTTT
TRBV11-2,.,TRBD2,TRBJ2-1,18,CASSSRNQRGGLGDEQFF,TGTGCCAGCAGCTCCCGTAACCAGCGGGGGGGGCTTGGGGATGAGCAGTTCTTC
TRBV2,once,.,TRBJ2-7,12,CASSEARYEQYF,TGTGCCAGCAGTGAAGCGCGCTACGAGCAGTACTTC
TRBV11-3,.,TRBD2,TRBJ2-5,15,CASSFPSGGEETQYF,TGTGCCAGCAGCTTTCCTAGCGGGGGGGAAGAGACCCAGTACTTC
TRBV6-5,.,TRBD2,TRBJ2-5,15,CASSVTSGGRKTQYF,TGTGCCAGCAGCGTAACTAGCGGGGGGAGGAAGACCCAGTACTTC
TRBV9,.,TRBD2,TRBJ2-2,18,CASSSQSWTRRNTGELFF,TGTGCCAGCAGCTCCCAGTCGTGGACTAGGAGGAACACCGGGGAGCTGTTTTTT
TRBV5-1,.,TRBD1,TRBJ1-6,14,CASKLTGDNSPLHF,TGCGCCAGCAAATTGACAGGGGATAATTCACCCCTCCACTTT
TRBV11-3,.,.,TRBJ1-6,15,CASSLSSYGNSPLHF,TGTGCCAGCAGCTTGTCCAGCTACGGGAATTCACCCCTCCACTTT
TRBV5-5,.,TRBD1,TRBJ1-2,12,CASSARQGHYTF,TGTGCCAGCAGCGCACGACAGGGTCACTACACCTTC
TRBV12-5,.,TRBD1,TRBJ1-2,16,CASGSAPRDSVYGYTF,TGTGCTAGTGGTTCGGCACCCCGGGACAGCGTCTATGGCTACACCTTC
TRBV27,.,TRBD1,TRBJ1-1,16,CASSFYGTGAYTEAFF,TGTGCCAGCAGTTTCTACGGGACAGGGGCTTACACTGAAGCTTTCTTT
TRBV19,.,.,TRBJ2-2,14,CASSKTRGAGELFF,TGTGCCAGTAGTAAGACCAGGGGAGCCGGGGAGCTGTTTTTT
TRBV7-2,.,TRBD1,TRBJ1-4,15,CASSREQGAGEKLFF,TGTGCCAGCAGCCGGGAACAGGGGGCAGGGGAAAAACTGTTTTTT
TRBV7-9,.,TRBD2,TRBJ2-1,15,CASSSTSGRGFEQFF,TGTGCCAGCAGCTCGACTAGCGGGAGAGGGTTTGAGCAGTTCTTC